The entry below gives a single TCR beta chain sequence along with its context. The antigen it binds to is not known. Base qualities are not provided; no much larger clone lies one nucleotide away. The data were taken from a study of blood T cell repertoires in COVID-19 (dated by TCRdb to 2019 to 2021). Describing the broader study: Collaborator samples came from the United States, Italy and Spain and covered acute and convalescent phases of COVID-19. The material from the prospective study consisted of cDNA or gDNA derived from T cells, B-cell-depleted T cells, or PBMCs. The dataset comprised deeply sampled blood TCRbeta repertoires from subjects exposed to, actively infected with, or recovered from COVID-19. A freely available public database, intended as a resource for researchers studying the immune response to SARS-CoV-2, is where the repertoires were released. Samples came from the ongoing ImmuneRACE study (first 160 participants) plus 1,254 subjects from 6 global collaborators. Sample metadata almost always included a de-identified subject ID, COVID-19 status, age in years and sex. Where available, HLA class I and class II types were obtained from metadata supplied by the sample provider rather than from assay-based typing. Here is what the overall study found, with its caveats: The amount of clinical and demographic metadata varied by source and participant and was provided uncurated.

One collaborating source in Seattle enrolled patients while the patients were actively infected and followed the patients over time throughout the course of disease. Collaborating institutions collected whole blood in K2EDTA tubes following their own protocols. For TCRbeta analysis, collaborator samples were shipped as frozen whole blood, as isolated PBMCs, or as DNA extracted from either sample type. V sheds 4 bases and J sheds 3 bases, leaving 6 bases between their ends. The cysteine opens and the phenylalanine closes a CDR3 of 12 amino acids. The kept DNA is CDR3 alone, 36 bases in frame from the first base. The immunoSEQ Assay, a bias-controlled multiplex PCR, was used to amplify TCRbeta CDR3 regions from genomic DNA. In the source study's methods: The number of nucleated cells in each sample was estimated from the amplification of reference gene primers within the assay. Sequence reads were collapsed and filtered to measure the absolute abundance of every unique TCRbeta CDR3 rearrangement. For each sample, productive Simpson clonality was calculated by taking the square root of Simpson's diversity index across productive rearrangements. The table was pulled from immuneACCESS by TCRdb, which kept in-frame rearrangements only. Such tables lose some clones; where checked, under half of the loss comes from unresolved V genes, and the rest has no known cause. V and J calls and clone size are as listed in that table; D and trimming were resolved from the DNA. The sample table contains 400,000 to 450,000 clones; only one count was recorded for approximately 88% of them. The ten largest clones take up roughly an eighth of the sample.

The rearrangement combines TRBV12-3 or TRBV12-4 with TRBJ1-2; the D gene is unclear. Sequencing was carried out using peripheral blood. The sequence was obtained from a woman aged 45-65 years with COVID-19, enrolled during active disease. The DNA reads as follows: TGTGCCAGCAGTTCCTCTCACTATGGCTACACCTTC. It translates as CASSSSHYGYTF.